What follows describes a single T cell receptor beta chain. Its specificity is unknown. The CDR3 loop spans 13 amino acids. V was trimmed by 3 bases and J by 4 bases, leaving 12 bases between them. CDR1 is GTSNPN, CDR2 SVGIG, per germline (reference sequence). The sample belongs to a study of CD8+ T cells in alopecia areata. Overall study findings and caveats: Persistence of many expanded lesional clones was seen in scalp and blood during tofacitinib. On tofacitinib, scalp clonality and expanded CD8+ clones among top 100 fell significantly.

Reverse transcription of extracted RNA yielded cDNA, which provided the sequencing template. Profiled with immunoSEQ multiplex PCR; TCRdb holds only in-frame clones, not every one. Of some 190,000 clones listed, approximately 57% are singletons. Treatment denoted: oral pan-JAK inhibitor, 5-10 mg twice daily. Alopecia areata patients provided lesional scalp punch biopsies and peripheral blood. Sorted populations comprised CD4+ and CD8+ T cells obtained from PBMCs. The V call is TRBV30, the J call TRBJ1-2; D gene ambiguous. This TCR derives from a human donor with alopecia areata. The sequences come from CD4+ T cells sorted from blood, collected at week 24, from a patient treated with tofacitinib. Written as DNA, the CDR3 is TGTGCCTGGAGACCCCTCCGGGGCTATGGCTACACCTTC. Translated, it gives CAWRPLRGYGYTF.